This T cell receptor beta chain stems from a study of T cell changes during pregnancy in multiple sclerosis. From germline, CDR1 is LGHNA and CDR2 YNFKEQ. The CDR3 sequence is 15 residues long. The ends were cut back, 0 bases at V and 0 bases at J, with 5 bases in the middle. Produced via immunoSEQ multiplex PCR; TCRdb's table is partial and in-frame only. The sample contains 95,000 to 100,000 clones, around 92% of which appear only once. This clone was counted only a few times. The receptor was isolated from a female donor with multiple sclerosis, enrolled in a pregnancy study. This specimen consisted of peripheral blood, obtained in the second trimester of pregnancy. This chain connects TRBV4-2 to TRBJ2-2; D ambiguous. The CDR3, as DNA: TGTGCCAGCAGCCAAGAGGGCTCGAACACCGGGGAGCTGTTTTTT. This gives the protein CASSQEGSNTGELFF.